This T cell receptor (beta chain) was recorded in a study of cytomegalovirus exposure and HLA in healthy donors (dated 2017 in TCRdb). Regarding the research as a whole: An earlier analysis of 587 of the donors reported 250 to 300 Gb of sequence data and roughly 100 million unique TCR beta sequences from roughly 180 million T cells. The study aimed to test whether signatures of past pathogen exposure could be identified by cataloging public T cell receptors. Among the roughly 370 genotyped donors, around 81% belonged to the genetic ancestry cluster associated with self-reported Caucasian donors. Besides the first cohort of about 730 subjects, a separate validation cohort made up of 95 to 150 different subjects was used. Both class I and class II loci were covered by HLA typing, at four-digit resolution. All discovery cohort repertoires had been generated using a single sequencing platform. An early release covering approximately 600 HLA-typed donors comprised about 320 gigabases of sequencing data and 85 million to 100 million unique TCR sequences. Alongside the repertoire data, information on donor age, sex, ethnicity and CMV serostatus was compiled. An earlier analysis of 587 of the donors used high-throughput TCR beta sequencing to judge whether each TCR beta V gene segment behaved as functional or pseudogenic. A later genetic analysis used genome-wide SNP genotypes for 398 of the 666 donors, treating that subset as a discovery cohort. Rather than using new phenotypic data, the later analysis identified candidate immune exposures from TCR beta sequences and from how often those sequences occurred across donors. Typing coverage varied by locus: about 629-640 donors for A, B, C, DRB1 and DQB1; some 520 for DQA1; some 610 for DPA1; about 450 for DPB1. A later analysis re-examined previously published TCR beta repertoires from 600 to 700 donors and added high-resolution HLA genotyping to investigate patterns of TCR occurrence. To predict cytomegalovirus infection status, the study combined high-throughput TCR immunosequencing, statistical association of individual TCRs with disease status, and machine learning. Using immunosequencing, the study profiled T cell repertoires from 500 to 800 subjects and related those repertoires to cytomegalovirus serostatus. Roughly 5 DR-DQ haplotypes were handled as single units for association and clustering, since linkage in the cohort was strong. Among around 400 genotyped donors of the cohort, an average of around 240,000 unique TCR beta nucleotide sequences were sequenced per donor, around 20% of them non-productive. The full study reports these points: The study listed 150 to 200 TCR beta chains as associated with cytomegalovirus. Compared with equally common non-associated chains, HLA-associated TCR beta chains in a later analysis were more clonally expanded and had lower generation probabilities. A further reported finding was that TCR beta sequences accurately predicted the HLA-A and HLA-B alleles for most subjects in the first cohort. Across donors, most TCR sequences were observed very rarely, whereas some public TCRs were present in many individuals. The authors suggested that the approach could potentially be generalized to other disease states and immunological phenotypes. An earlier analysis of around 540 of the donors showed that most TCR beta V segments appeared in productive rearrangements either about 90% or about 30% of the time, which broadly matched IMGT annotations. Because some donors lacked HLA typing at each locus, the association tests relied only on the typed subset. When HLA alleles, especially DR and DQ, strongly co-occurred, attributing TCR associations to individual alleles was difficult. An association between a missense DCLRE1C variant and V-gene and J-gene trimming of TCR beta chains was found in a later genetic analysis and replicated in an independent cohort. The classifier was reported to diagnose cytomegalovirus status with high specificity and sensitivity in both the original cohort and the validation cohort. Because the 87-base-pair reads could not distinguish some IMGT-functional V segments, including TRBV6-2 and TRBV6-3, those segments were excluded. According to a later genetic analysis, donors in an Asian-associated ancestry cluster had fewer N-insertions in productive TCRs than the approximately 610-donor mean. Immune exposure information for the cohort was limited to CMV serostatus. Most CMV-associated TCR beta chains appeared to be HLA-restricted in a later analysis, and the HLA associations seemed to be driven largely by CMV exposure. The presence/absence analyses assumed that sequencing depth was roughly uniform across donors, and that assumption may not be true. The earlier analysis of approximately 560 of the donors excluded approximately 15 rarely observed V segments, including chromosome 9 orphons, because counts were too low. In a later analysis, the rate of TCR association differed among HLA loci, with DRB1 alleles having the most associated TCRs and HLA-C alleles having the fewest. A few of the identified cytomegalovirus-associated TCR beta chains were confirmed in vitro to be specific for cytomegalovirus antigens. Specific HLA alleles were associated with 16,951 TCR beta sequences at a false discovery rate of 0.05 in a later analysis. Linkage disequilibrium might explain the correlated functional status among segregating V segments, but an unknown experimental factor could not be ruled out. In a later analysis, several top co-occurrence clusters were reported to appear linked to parvovirus B19, influenza, CMV and Epstein-Barr virus. A cluster of highly shared sequence variants was judged likely to be a technical artifact of the sequencing pipeline. This cohort had only TCR beta chains sequenced, and the lack of alpha or paired-chain data limited which features could be detected.

The CDR3 numbers 14 residues from cysteine through phenylalanine. Solely the CDR3 DNA is kept, with 42 bases framed from the first base. In the germline V gene, CDR1 corresponds to MNHEY and CDR2 to SVGAGI. A distance of 13 bases separates the germline ends of V and J, which lose 4 bases and 4 bases respectively. The cohort consisted of 650 to 850 healthy bone marrow donors. At the time of sampling, every cohort member was nominally healthy, though immune exposures that went unrecorded were likely present. The donor tested CMV seronegative, placing the donor among the 350 or so seronegative members of the cohort. A peripheral blood sample was collected from each donor, and TCR beta sequencing was performed on peripheral blood mononuclear cells. Genomic DNA extraction from the blood cell samples was performed with the Qiagen DNeasy Blood Extraction Kit. For this clone: This receptor's antigen is unknown. Base qualities are not at hand, and no much larger clone is one base apart.

Library prep was done by the immunoSEQ multiplex PCR assay. The multiplex PCR relied on a mix of 60 forward primers for TCR Vbeta segments and 13 reverse primers for TCR Jbeta segments. The CDR3 region of rearranged TCR beta genes was amplified from genomic DNA by a multiplex PCR assay. The Illumina HiSeq System was used to sequence the amplified TCR beta libraries as 87-base-pair reads. Concerning the study's data processing: In a later analysis, 77 million or so unique TCR beta chains were counted across the 650 to 700 repertoires, and about 10 million of these chains were shared by at least two donors. To remove PCR and sequencing errors, raw reads were error-corrected and collapsed into unique sequences using a nearest-neighbor algorithm that merged closely related sequences. CDR3 sequences were aligned to IMGT reference sequences to assign V, D and J gene segments. For a sequence to be retained, at least a six-nucleotide match to both a V gene segment and a J gene segment was required. A rearrangement was called productive if the CDR3 had no stop codons and remained in frame with V and J, and every other rearrangement was called non-productive. Following IMGT convention, CDR3 was defined as the stretch from the second conserved V-encoded cysteine to the conserved J-encoded phenylalanine. The earlier analysis of roughly 590 of the donors excluded any sequence lacking an unambiguous match to a single V gene segment. In an earlier analysis of approximately 550 of the donors, V segments were called functional above 56.7% productive rearrangements and were called segregating when the between-donor standard deviation exceeded 5%. To diagnose cytomegalovirus status from the catalog of TCR beta chain sequences, a statistical classification framework was built. In a later analysis, V and J genes were assigned by comparing TCR nucleotide sequences against IMGT/GENE-DB human TR gene sequences. Using the TCRdist pipeline, a later analysis assigned CDR3 sequences along with most-parsimonious VDJ recombination scenarios. A later analysis defined each TCR beta chain by its CDR3 amino acid sequence plus V-gene family, and excluded reads lacking a unique V-gene family. A later analysis removed 550 to 650 highly shared, low-generation-probability nucleotide sequences to deal with suspected cross-contamination and a sequencing artifact. In a later analysis, a clonal expansion index was calculated for each public chain from normalized within-repertoire ranks of inferred template counts. In a later analysis, generation probabilities were computed using a VDJ recombination model fitted to out-of-frame rearrangements, and the results were checked against IGoR. A later analysis scored TCR-TCR, TCR-HLA and TCR-CMV co-occurrence with hypergeometric tests, applying a repertoire-size bias correction to TCR pairs. False discovery rates were estimated in a later analysis by permuting HLA or CMV assignments 20 times. A later analysis grouped co-occurring TCRs with DBSCAN, adding TCRdist sequence similarity when clustering within HLA-allele-positive subsets. Co-occurrence clustering excluded repertoires with fewer than 30,000 or more than 120,000 public chains, plus five with anomalous nucleotide sharing. Held by TCRdb, this immuneACCESS table contains in-frame sequences only and omits some clones. Under half of the omission traces to an unresolved V gene where checked; the cause of the rest is unknown. That table furnishes V, J and clone size, whereas the DNA furnished D and trimming. This sample is represented by about 180,000 clones; around 80% of them were singletons. Jointly, the top ten make up less than 2% of the sample.

The sequenced material came from PBMCs. The TCR originated in a woman aged 25-40 years in good health and CMV-seronegative. The chain is assembled from TRBV6-5 and TRBJ2-5, with no confidently assigned D gene. The CDR3 sequence is CASSSGARRETQYF. The DNA sequence follows: TGTGCCAGCAGTTCCGGAGCGCGCAGAGAGACCCAGTACTTC.